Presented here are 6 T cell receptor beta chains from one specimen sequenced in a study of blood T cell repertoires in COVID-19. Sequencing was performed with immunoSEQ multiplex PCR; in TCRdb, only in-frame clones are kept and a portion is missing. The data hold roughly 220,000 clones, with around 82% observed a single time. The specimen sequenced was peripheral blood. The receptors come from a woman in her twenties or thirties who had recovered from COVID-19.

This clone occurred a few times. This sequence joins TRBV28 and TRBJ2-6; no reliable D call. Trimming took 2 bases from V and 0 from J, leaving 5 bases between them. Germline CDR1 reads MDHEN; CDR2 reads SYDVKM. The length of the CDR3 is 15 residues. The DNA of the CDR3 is TGTGCCAGCAGTTTACAGAACTCTGGGGCCAACGTCCTGACTTTC. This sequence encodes CASSLQNSGANVLTF.

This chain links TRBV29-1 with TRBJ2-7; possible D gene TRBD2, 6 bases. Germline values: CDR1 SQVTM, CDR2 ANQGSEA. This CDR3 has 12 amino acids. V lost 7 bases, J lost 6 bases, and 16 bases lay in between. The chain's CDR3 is CSAPSGLGEQYF. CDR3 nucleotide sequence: TGCAGCGCGCCCAGCGGGTTGGGCGAGCAGTACTTC.

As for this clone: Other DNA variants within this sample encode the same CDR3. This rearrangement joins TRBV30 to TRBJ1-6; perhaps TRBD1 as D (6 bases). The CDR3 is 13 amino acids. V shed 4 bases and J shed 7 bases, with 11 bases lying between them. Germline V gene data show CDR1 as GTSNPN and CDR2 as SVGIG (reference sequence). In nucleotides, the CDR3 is TGTGCCTGGACAGGGGTTAGGAATTCACCCCTCCACTTT. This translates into CAWTGVRNSPLHF. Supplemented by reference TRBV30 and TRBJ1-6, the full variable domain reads SQTIHQWPATLVQPVGSPLSLECTVEGTSNPNLYWYRQAAGRGLQLLFYSVGIGQISSEVPQNLSASRPQDRQFILSSKKLLLSDSGFYLCAWTGVRNSPLHFGNGTRLTVT.

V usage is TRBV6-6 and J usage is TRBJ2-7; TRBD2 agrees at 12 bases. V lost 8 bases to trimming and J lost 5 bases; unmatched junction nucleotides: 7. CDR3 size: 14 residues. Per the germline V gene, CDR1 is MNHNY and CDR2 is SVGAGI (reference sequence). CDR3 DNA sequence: TGTGCCAGCGGAAAGGGGACTAGCGGGCACGAGCAGTACTTC. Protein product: CASGKGTSGHEQYF.

In nucleotides, the CDR3 is TGTGCCAGCACCCCCGAGACAGGGGCACTTACAGATACGCAGTATTTT. It encodes CASTPETGALTDTQYF. The rearrangement uses TRBV28 and TRBJ2-3; 8 bases match TRBD1. Trimming at V came to 7 bases and at J to 3 bases, leaving 12 bases not matched to a gene. CDR3 length equals 16 residues. Germline CDR1 is MDHEN and CDR2 is SYDVKM.

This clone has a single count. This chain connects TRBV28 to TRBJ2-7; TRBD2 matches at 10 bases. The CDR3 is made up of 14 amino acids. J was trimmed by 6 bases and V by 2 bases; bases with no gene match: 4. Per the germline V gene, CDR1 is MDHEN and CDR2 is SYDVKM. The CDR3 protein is CASSLLAGDFEQYF. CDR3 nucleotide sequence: TGTGCCAGCAGTTTACTAGCGGGAGATTTCGAGCAGTACTTC.